These 6 T cell receptor beta chains originate from one sample sequenced in a study of blood T cell repertoires in COVID-19 (dated by TCRdb to about 2020). The method behind the library was the immunoSEQ multiplex PCR assay. In its TCRdb copy, this immuneACCESS table keeps in-frame sequences only and misses some clones. Where compared with another copy, unresolved V genes explain less than half of these, and the others have no known cause. This sample has around 130,000 clones in its table, and about four fifths of those were observed once. In total, the top ten clones hold roughly 17% of the sample. The sequencing input was peripheral blood. These receptors were obtained from an elderly woman with acute or convalescent COVID-19.

The genes are TRBV5-5 and TRBJ2-2, with 9 bases that match TRBD1. Germline-derived CDR1 and CDR2 are SGHKS and YYEKEE (reference sequence). This CDR3 is built from 15 residues. The V segment lost 2 bases and the J segment 4 bases; nucleotides outside the gene matches: 3. This CDR3 is CASSFRTGATGELFF. CDR3 DNA: TGTGCCAGCAGCTTTAGGACAGGGGCCACCGGGGAGCTGTTTTTT.

The chain uses TRBV5-4 and TRBJ1-6; possibly TRBD1 for D (6 bases). Germline CDR1 reads SGHNT; CDR2 reads YYREEE (reference sequence). There are 16 residues in the CDR3. V gave up 3 bases and J gave up 4 bases, with 14 bases separating them. CDR3 sequence reads: CASSSGGQSYNSPLHF. The CDR3 coding sequence is TGTGCCAGCAGCTCCGGGGGGCAGTCGTATAATTCACCCCTCCACTTT. The full variable domain, its missing parts supplied by reference TRBV5-4 and TRBJ1-6, is ETGVTQSPTHLIKTRGQQVTLRCSSQSGHNTVSWYQQALGQGPQFIFQYYREEENGRGNFPPRFSGLQFPNYSSELNVNALELDDSALYLCASSSGGQSYNSPLHFGNGTRLTVT.

J is TRBJ1-6 and V is TRBV7-2; TRBD1 aligns across 8 bases. From germline, CDR1 is SGHTA and CDR2 FQGNSA. This CDR3 has 15 amino acids. V shed 5 bases and J 9 bases; nucleotides not matched to a gene: 9. CDR3 coding DNA: TGTGCCAGCAGCCCACCACCGACAGGGGTTTCACCCCTCCACTTT. Translated, it gives CASSPPPTGVSPLHF.

The V call is TRBV27, the J call TRBJ2-7, with TRBD2 matching 11 bases. Trimming at V came to 6 bases and at J to 4 bases, leaving 11 bases not matched to a gene. The V gene's germline CDR1 is MNHEY and CDR2 SMNVEV (reference sequence). The CDR3 is made up of 16 amino acids. The DNA for the CDR3 is TGTGCCAGCAGCAAACGAATACTAGCGGGAGTGTACGAGCAGTACTTC. It encodes CASSKRILAGVYEQYF.

Written as DNA, the CDR3 is TGTGCCAGTAGGGCTCTAGGCACAGATACGCAGTATTTT. Protein: CASRALGTDTQYF. This chain links TRBV19 with TRBJ2-3; no firm D call. CDR1 is LNHDA, CDR2 SQIVND, per germline (reference sequence). V shed 6 bases and J shed 1 base, with 8 bases lying between them. The CDR3 extends over 13 amino acids.

The CDR3 loop is CAWSPGRAHNSPLHF. Written as DNA, the CDR3 is TGTGCCTGGAGTCCCGGGAGGGCCCATAATTCACCCCTCCACTTT. The chain couples TRBV30 to TRBJ1-6; D unclear. Germline V lookup: CDR1 GTSNPN, CDR2 SVGIG (reference sequence). Trimming left V 2 bases short and J 5 bases short, with 13 bases between. The CDR3 has 15 amino acids.